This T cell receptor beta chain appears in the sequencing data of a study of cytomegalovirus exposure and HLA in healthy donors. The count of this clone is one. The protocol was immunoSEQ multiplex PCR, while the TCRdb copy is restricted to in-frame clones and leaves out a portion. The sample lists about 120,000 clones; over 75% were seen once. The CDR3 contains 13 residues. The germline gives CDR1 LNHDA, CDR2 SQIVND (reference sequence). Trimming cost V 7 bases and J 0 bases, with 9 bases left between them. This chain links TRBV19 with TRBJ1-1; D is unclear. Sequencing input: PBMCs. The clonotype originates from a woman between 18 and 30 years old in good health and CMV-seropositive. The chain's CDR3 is CASTWRLNTEAFF. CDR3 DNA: TGTGCCAGTACGTGGCGGTTGAACACTGAAGCTTTCTTT.